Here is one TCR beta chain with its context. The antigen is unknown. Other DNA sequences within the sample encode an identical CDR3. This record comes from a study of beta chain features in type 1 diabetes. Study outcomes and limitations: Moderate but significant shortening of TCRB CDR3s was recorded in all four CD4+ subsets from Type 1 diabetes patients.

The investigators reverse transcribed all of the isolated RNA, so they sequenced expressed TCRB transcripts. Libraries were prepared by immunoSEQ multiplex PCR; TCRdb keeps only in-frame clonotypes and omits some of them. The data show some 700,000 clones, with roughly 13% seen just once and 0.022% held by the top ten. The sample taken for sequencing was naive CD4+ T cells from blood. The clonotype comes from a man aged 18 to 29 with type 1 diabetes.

The DNA of the CDR3 is TGTGCCAGCAGCCTCACAAGGAGCACAGATACGCAGTATTTT. Its protein is CASSLTRSTDTQYF. V and J are TRBV5-4 and TRBJ2-3, with D unresolved. Germline-derived CDR1 and CDR2 are SGHNT and YYREEE (reference sequence). Trimming pared 4 bases from V and 0 bases from J, leaving 9 bases between. This CDR3 comprises 14 residues. Complete variable domain (other parts from reference TRBV5-4 and TRBJ2-3): ETGVTQSPTHLIKTRGQQVTLRCSSQSGHNTVSWYQQALGQGPQFIFQYYREEENGRGNFPPRFSGLQFPNYSSELNVNALELDDSALYLCASSLTRSTDTQYFGPGTRLTVL.